Included here is one TCR beta chain sequence, with context. Its antigen is unidentified. V dropped 3 bases and J dropped 7 bases, with 15 bases sitting between them. This CDR3 is built from 13 residues. CDR1 is SQVTM, CDR2 ANQGSEA, per germline. There were TCR beta CDR3 regions amplified from RNA transcripts. The study used the HTBI primer set for a first-round RT-PCR of the TCR CDR3. TCRdb used MiXCR to reprocess the multiplex PCR reads, holding one entry per CDR3 protein. The sample shows a few hundred thousand distinct CDR3 sequences, about 20% of them seen only once. This entry is derived from a study of T cells in Graves' hyperthyroidism and ophthalmopathy. For the study at large: Upon initial diagnosis and before any treatment, peripheral blood was collected. Whole-study results and caveats: Stable hyperthyroidism was told apart from ophthalmopathy by a model built on 13 V-J features. Most clonotypes expanded in thyroid above 0.001 were likewise present in blood.

Ophthalmopathy patients showed a Clinical Activity Score of at least 3, NOSPECS grade of at least 4 and duration under 3 months. The TCR was taken from a woman in her 70s with Graves' ophthalmopathy. Sequenced sample: blood. This chain links TRBV29-1 with TRBJ1-2; tentative D call: TRBD1 (6 bases). The CDR3 nucleotides read TGCAGCGTTGACCTGACAGGATTCTCTGGCTACACCTTC. It codes for CSVDLTGFSGYTF.